The 10 T cell receptor beta chains presented below share a single source sample, sequenced in a study of identifying expanded T cells in peripheral blood. Clones were sequenced by immunoSEQ multiplex PCR, and TCRdb holds only the in-frame ones, with some missing. The sample holds tens of thousands of clones, 82% seen once. Input material: blood. Receptor source: a person aged 18 to 75 in good health.

The chain uses TRBV4-2 and TRBJ1-2, with 7 bases aligning to TRBD1. CDR1 LGHNA and CDR2 YNFKEQ come from the germline V gene. This CDR3 region has 15 residues. With 5 bases clipped from V and 4 bases from J, the junction kept 10 bases outside the gene matches. CDR3 region: CASSAGTVEVYGYTF. The CDR3 bases are TGTGCCAGCAGCGCTGGGACAGTTGAAGTCTATGGCTACACCTTC.

This sequence joins TRBV5-6 and TRBJ2-7; weak D call: TRBD1 (6 bases). Germline-derived CDR1 and CDR2 are SGHDT and YYEEEE. CDR3 length equals 13 residues. Trimming stripped 1 base from V and 4 bases from J, with 9 bases between. The CDR3 protein is CASSLWGHYEQYV. CDR3 bases: TGTGCCAGCAGCTTGTGGGGGCATTACGAGCAGTACGTC.

The chain couples TRBV7-2 to TRBJ2-2; TRBD2 agrees at 12 bases. V lost 5 bases, J lost 7 bases, and 5 bases stayed unmatched. Germline V gene sequence: CDR1 SGHTA, CDR2 FQGNSA. This CDR3 contains 15 residues. The CDR3 nucleotides read TGTGCCAGCAGCGGACTAGCGGGAAATAGCGGGGAGCTGTTTTTT. Translation: CASSGLAGNSGELFF.

The chain couples TRBV6-5 to TRBJ2-1; a possible D gene is TRBD2 (5 bases). CDR1 and CDR2 (germline): MNHEY, SVGAGI. V shed 2 bases and J shed 0 bases, with 8 bases lying between them. This CDR3 region has 15 residues. CDR3 sequence (DNA): TGTGCCAGCAGTTACGGAGCGGTCTCCTACAATGAGCAGTTCTTC. Its protein product is CASSYGAVSYNEQFF.

The chain employs TRBV29-1 and TRBJ2-3; D possibly corresponds to TRBD1 (6 bases). Trimming shortened V by 4 bases and J by 2 bases, and 10 bases separated the two germline ends. Germline-derived CDR1 and CDR2 are SQVTM and ANQGSEA. The CDR3 consists of 13 residues. As DNA, the CDR3 is TGCAGCGTTGGGGGGCTCCCCACAGATACGCAGTATTTT. Protein product: CSVGGLPTDTQYF.

This chain uses TRBV6-5 with TRBJ2-1; D is perhaps TRBD1 or TRBD2 (5 bases each). The V gene lost 5 bases and the J gene lost 2 bases, with 13 bases spanning the gap. This CDR3 has 15 residues. Per germline, CDR1 MNHEY and CDR2 SVGAGI. The chain's CDR3 is CASSGDGGAYNEQFF. In DNA form, the CDR3 reads TGTGCCAGCAGTGGGGACGGCGGAGCCTACAATGAGCAGTTCTTC.

The chain couples TRBV6-1 to TRBJ2-5, with 13 bases fitting TRBD2. The CDR3 runs to 15 residues. V lost 5 bases and J lost 4; bases outside the gene matches: 4. Looked up from germline, CDR1 is MNHNS and CDR2 is SASEGT. The CDR3 here is CASSITSGGGETQYF. The CDR3 nucleotides read TGTGCCAGCAGTATAACTAGCGGGGGGGGAGAGACCCAGTACTTC.

The genes are TRBV6-5 and TRBJ1-1, with D unclear. Looked up from germline, CDR1 is MNHEY and CDR2 is SVGAGI. Trimming stripped 7 bases from V and 1 base from J, with 13 bases between. The CDR3 totals 14 residues. CDR3 bases: TGTGCCAGCAAGGTCACTTATTCGAACACTGAAGCTTTCTTT. This sequence encodes CASKVTYSNTEAFF.

V gene TRBV25-1 combines with J gene TRBJ2-7; 8 bases map to TRBD2. The CDR3 spans 12 residues. Germline V gives CDR1 MGHDK, CDR2 SYGVNS. V lost 5 bases and J lost 4; bases outside the gene matches: 1. This CDR3 reads CASSSGGYEQYF. The CDR3 DNA follows: TGTGCCAGCAGTAGCGGGGGATACGAGCAGTACTTC.

The rearrangement links TRBV10-3 to TRBJ2-1, with D possibly TRBD2 on 5 matching bases. The CDR3 has 13 residues. CDR1 is ENHRY and CDR2 is SYGVKD in the germline V gene. V was shortened by 7 bases and J by 4 bases, with 11 bases between the two germline ends. The CDR3 DNA follows: TGTGCCATCACCTCACCGGGATACAATGAGCAGTTCTTC. This encodes CAITSPGYNEQFF.